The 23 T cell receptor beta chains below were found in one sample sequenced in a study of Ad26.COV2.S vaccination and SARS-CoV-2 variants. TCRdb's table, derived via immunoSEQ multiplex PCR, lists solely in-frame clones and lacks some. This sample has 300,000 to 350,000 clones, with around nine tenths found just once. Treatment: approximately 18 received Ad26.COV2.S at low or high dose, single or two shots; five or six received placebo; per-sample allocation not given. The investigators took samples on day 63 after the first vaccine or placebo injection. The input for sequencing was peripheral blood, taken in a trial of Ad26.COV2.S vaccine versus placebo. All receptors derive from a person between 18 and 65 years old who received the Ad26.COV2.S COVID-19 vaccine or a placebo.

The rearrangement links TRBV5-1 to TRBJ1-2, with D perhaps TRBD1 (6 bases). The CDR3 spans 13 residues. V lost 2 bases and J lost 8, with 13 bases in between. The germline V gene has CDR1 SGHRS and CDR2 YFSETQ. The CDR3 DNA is TGCGCCAGCAGCTTACAGGGCCTTCGAGGCTACACCTTC. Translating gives CASSLQGLRGYTF.

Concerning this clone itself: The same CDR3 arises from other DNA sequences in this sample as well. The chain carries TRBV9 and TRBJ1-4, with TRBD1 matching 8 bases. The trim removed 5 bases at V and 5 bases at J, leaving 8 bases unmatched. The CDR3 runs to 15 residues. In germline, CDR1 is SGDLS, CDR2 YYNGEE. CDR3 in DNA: TGTGCCAGCAGTGTCCTCGGACAGGGAAATGAAAAACTGTTTTTT. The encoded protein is CASSVLGQGNEKLFF.

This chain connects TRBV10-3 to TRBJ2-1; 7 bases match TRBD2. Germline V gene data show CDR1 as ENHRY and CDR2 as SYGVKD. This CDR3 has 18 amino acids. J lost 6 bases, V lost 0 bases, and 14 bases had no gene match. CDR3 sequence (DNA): TGTGCCATCAGTGAGTCCTTGGGAGGGTTGGAGGCAGGCAATGAGCAGTTCTTC. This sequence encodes CAISESLGGLEAGNEQFF.

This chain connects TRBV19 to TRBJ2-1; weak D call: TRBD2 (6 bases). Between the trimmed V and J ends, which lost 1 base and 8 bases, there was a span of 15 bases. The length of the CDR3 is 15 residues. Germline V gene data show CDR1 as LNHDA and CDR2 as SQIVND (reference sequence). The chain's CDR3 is CASSIVGGWEYEQFF. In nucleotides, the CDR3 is TGTGCCAGTAGTATAGTGGGGGGATGGGAGTATGAGCAGTTCTTC.

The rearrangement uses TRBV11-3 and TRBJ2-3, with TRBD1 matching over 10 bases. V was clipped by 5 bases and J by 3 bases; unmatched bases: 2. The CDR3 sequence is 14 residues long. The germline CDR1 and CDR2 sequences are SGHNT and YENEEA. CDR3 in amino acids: CASSLGQGTDTQYF. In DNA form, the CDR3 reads TGTGCCAGCAGCCTGGGACAGGGGACAGATACGCAGTATTTT.

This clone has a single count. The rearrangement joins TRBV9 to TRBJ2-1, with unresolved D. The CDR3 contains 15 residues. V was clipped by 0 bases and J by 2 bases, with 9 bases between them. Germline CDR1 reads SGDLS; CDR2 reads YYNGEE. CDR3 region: CASSVVRVPYNEQFF. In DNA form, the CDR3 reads TGTGCCAGCAGCGTAGTAAGAGTCCCCTACAATGAGCAGTTCTTC. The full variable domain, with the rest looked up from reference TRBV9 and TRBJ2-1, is DSGVTQTPKHLITATGQRVTLRCSPRSGDLSVYWYQQSLDQGLQFLIQYYNGEERAKGNILERFSAQQFPDLHSELNLSSLELGDSALYFCASSVVRVPYNEQFFGPGTRLTVL.

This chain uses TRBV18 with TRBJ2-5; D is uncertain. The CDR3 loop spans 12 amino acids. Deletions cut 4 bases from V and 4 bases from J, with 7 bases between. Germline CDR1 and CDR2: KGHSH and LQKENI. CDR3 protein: CASSQRGETQYF. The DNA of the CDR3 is TGTGCCAGCTCACAACGTGGAGAGACCCAGTACTTC. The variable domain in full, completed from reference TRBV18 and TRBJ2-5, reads NAGVMQNPRHLVRRRGQEARLRCSPMKGHSHVYWYRQLPEEGLKFMVYLQKENIIDESGMPKERFSAEFPKEGPSILRIQQVVRGDSAAYFCASSQRGETQYFGPGTRLLVL.

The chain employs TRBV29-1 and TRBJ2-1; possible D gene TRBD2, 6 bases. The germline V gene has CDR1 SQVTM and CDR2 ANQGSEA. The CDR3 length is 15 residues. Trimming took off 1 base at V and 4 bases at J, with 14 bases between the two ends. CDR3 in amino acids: CSVEGGRGLYNEQFF. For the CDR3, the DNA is TGCAGCGTTGAAGGGGGACGGGGACTTTACAATGAGCAGTTCTTC.

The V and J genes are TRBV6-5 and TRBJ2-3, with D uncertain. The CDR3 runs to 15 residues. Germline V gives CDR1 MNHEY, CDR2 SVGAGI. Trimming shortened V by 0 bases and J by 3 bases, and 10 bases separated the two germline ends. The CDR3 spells CASSYSGRITDTQYF. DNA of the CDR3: TGTGCCAGCAGTTACTCCGGCAGAATTACAGATACGCAGTATTTT.

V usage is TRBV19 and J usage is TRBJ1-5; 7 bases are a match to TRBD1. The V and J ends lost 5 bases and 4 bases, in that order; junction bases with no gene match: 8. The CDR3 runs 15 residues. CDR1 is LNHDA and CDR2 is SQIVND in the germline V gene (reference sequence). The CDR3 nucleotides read TGTGCCAGTAGTGGGAGACAGGGACTGAATCAGCCCCAGCATTTT. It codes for CASSGRQGLNQPQHF.

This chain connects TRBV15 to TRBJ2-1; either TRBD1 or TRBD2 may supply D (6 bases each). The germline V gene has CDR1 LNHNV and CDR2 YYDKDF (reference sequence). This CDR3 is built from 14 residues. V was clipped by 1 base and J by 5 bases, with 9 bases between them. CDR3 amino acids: CATSRGGTNNEQFF. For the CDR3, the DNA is TGTGCCACCAGCAGAGGCGGGACAAACAATGAGCAGTTCTTC.

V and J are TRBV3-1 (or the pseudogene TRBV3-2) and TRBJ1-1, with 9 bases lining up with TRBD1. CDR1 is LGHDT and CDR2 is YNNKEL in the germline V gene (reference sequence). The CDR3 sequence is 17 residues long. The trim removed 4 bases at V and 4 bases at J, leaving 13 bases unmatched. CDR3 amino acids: CASSRFHTGGLSTEAFF. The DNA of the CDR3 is TGTGCCAGCAGCCGATTTCACACAGGGGGCTTGAGCACTGAAGCTTTCTTT.

This chain's CDR3 is CASSRGTGDQPQHF. CDR3 coding DNA: TGTGCCAGCAGCCGAGGGACAGGGGATCAGCCCCAGCATTTT. V and J are TRBV13 and TRBJ1-5, with 10 bases fitting TRBD1. The CDR3 loop spans 14 amino acids. V lost 5 bases to trimming and J lost 5 bases; unmatched junction nucleotides: 3. The germline CDR1 and CDR2 sequences are PRHDT and FYEKMQ (reference sequence). Filled out from reference TRBV13 and TRBJ1-5, the complete variable domain reads AAGVIQSPRHLIKEKRETATLKCYPIPRHDTVYWYQQGPGQDPQFLISFYEKMQSDKGSIPDRFSAQQFSDYHSELNMSSLELGDSALYFCASSRGTGDQPQHFGDGTRLSIL.

CDR3 DNA: TGTGCCAGCACCCGCTCTCGAGGAGGCAGGACCGGGGAGCTGTTTTTT. It encodes CASTRSRGGRTGELFF. This chain links TRBV28 with TRBJ2-2; D is perhaps TRBD2 (5 bases). V lost 7 bases, J lost 5 bases, and 20 bases lay in between. This CDR3 region has 16 residues. Germline CDR1 reads MDHEN; CDR2 reads SYDVKM.

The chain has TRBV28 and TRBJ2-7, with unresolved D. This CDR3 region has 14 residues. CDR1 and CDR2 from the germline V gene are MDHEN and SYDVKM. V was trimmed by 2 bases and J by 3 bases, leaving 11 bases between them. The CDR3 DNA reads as TGTGCCAGCAGTTTAATGCCAAGTATCTACGAGCAGTACTTC. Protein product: CASSLMPSIYEQYF.

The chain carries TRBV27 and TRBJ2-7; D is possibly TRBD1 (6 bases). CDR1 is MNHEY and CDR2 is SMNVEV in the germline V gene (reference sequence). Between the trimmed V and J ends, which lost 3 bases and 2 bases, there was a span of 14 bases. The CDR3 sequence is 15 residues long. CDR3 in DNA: TGTGCCAGCAGTTTCAAGTGGGACACCCCCTACGAGCAGTACTTC. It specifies CASSFKWDTPYEQYF.

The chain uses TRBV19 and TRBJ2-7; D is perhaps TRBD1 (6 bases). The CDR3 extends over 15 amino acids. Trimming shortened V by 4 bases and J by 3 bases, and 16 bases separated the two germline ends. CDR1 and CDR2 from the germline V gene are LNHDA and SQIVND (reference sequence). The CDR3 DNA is TGTGCCAGTAGTACGTGGACAGAAACGAACTACGAGCAGTACTTC. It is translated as CASSTWTETNYEQYF. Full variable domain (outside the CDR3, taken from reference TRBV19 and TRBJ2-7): DGGITQSPKYLFRKEGQNVTLSCEQNLNHDAMYWYRQDPGQGLRLIYYSQIVNDFQKGDIAEGYSVSREKKESFPLTVTSAQKNPTAFYLCASSTWTETNYEQYFGPGTRLTVT.

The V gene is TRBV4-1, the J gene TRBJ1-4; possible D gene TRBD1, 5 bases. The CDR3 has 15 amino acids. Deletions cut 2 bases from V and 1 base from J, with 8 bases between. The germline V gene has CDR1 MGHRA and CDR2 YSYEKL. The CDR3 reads CASSQMGGTNEKLFF. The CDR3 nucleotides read TGCGCCAGCAGCCAAATGGGGGGAACTAATGAAAAACTGTTTTTT.

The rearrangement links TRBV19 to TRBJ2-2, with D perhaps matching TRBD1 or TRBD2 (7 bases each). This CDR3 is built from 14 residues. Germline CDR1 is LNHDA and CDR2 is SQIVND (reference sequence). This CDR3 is CPPGGQGDTGELFF. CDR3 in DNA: TGTCCTCCGGGGGGCCAGGGGGACACCGGGGAGCTGTTTTTT.

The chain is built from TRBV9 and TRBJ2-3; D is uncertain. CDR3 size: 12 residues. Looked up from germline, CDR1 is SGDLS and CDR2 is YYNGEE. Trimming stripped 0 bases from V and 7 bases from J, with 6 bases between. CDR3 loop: CASSVEQHTQYF. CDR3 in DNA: TGTGCCAGCAGCGTAGAACAACATACGCAGTATTTT.

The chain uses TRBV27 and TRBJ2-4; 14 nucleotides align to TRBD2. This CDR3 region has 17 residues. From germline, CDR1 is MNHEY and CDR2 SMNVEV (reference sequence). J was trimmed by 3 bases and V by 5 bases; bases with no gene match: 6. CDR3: CASSPGLAGGVKNIQYF. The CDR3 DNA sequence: TGTGCCAGCAGTCCCGGACTAGCGGGGGGTGTCAAAAACATTCAGTACTTC.

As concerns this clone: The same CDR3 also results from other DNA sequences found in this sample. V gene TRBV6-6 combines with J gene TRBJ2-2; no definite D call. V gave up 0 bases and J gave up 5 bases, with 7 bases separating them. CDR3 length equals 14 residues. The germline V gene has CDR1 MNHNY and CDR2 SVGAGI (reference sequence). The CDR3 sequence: CASSYSLGTGELFF. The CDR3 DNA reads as TGTGCCAGCAGTTACTCGCTGGGGACCGGGGAGCTGTTTTTT.

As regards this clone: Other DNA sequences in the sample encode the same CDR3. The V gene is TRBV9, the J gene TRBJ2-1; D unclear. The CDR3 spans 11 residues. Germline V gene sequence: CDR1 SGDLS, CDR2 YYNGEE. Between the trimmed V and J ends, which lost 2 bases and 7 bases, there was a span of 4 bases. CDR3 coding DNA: TGTGCCAGCAGCGTCGAAAATGAGCAGTTCTTC. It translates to CASSVENEQFF.